This is a list of T cell receptor beta chains from one sample in a study of blood T cell repertoires in COVID-19. Clones were read by immunoSEQ multiplex PCR, and TCRdb kept only the in-frame ones, dropping some. The sample yields about 250,000 clones, about 80% seen once. The sequenced sample consisted of peripheral blood. These receptors came from an elderly woman with acute or convalescent COVID-19. Both conserved end residues are trimmed from each CDR3. Each record gives: J gene, CDR3 length, V gene, CDR3 protein.

j_call: TRBJ2-5
cdr3_length: 12
v_call: TRBV18
cdr3_aa: ASSPGRLDETQY

j_call: TRBJ2-7
cdr3_length: 11
v_call: TRBV2
cdr3_aa: ASSENGFYEQY

j_call: TRBJ2-1
cdr3_length: 14
v_call: TRBV5-4
cdr3_aa: ASSLGLAGAYNEQF

j_call: TRBJ2-2
cdr3_length: 14
v_call: TRBV7-2
cdr3_aa: ASSVLAGGATGELF

j_call: TRBJ1-5
cdr3_length: 16
v_call: TRBV19
cdr3_aa: ASSIDWETTYSNQPQH

j_call: TRBJ1-5
cdr3_length: 13
v_call: TRBV27
cdr3_aa: ASSSLAGAGQPQH

j_call: TRBJ1-1
cdr3_length: 14
v_call: TRBV27
cdr3_aa: ASSISGIGFRTEAF

j_call: TRBJ1-3
cdr3_length: 12
v_call: TRBV30
cdr3_aa: AWRAQGSGNTIY

j_call: TRBJ1-2
cdr3_length: 12
v_call: TRBV18
cdr3_aa: ASSPQDRGHGYT

j_call: TRBJ2-7
cdr3_length: 14
v_call: TRBV6-2/TRBV6-3
cdr3_aa: ASSYGTGAYNYQQY

j_call: TRBJ1-2
cdr3_length: 16
v_call: TRBV5-1
cdr3_aa: ASSQIPGQGASGPGYT

j_call: TRBJ2-3
cdr3_length: 13
v_call: TRBV19
cdr3_aa: ASSPRAGRTDTQY

j_call: TRBJ1-4
cdr3_length: 12
v_call: TRBV2
cdr3_aa: ASSGTTTNEKLF

j_call: TRBJ1-5
cdr3_length: 14
v_call: TRBV13
cdr3_aa: ASSLAGTGDNQPQH

j_call: TRBJ2-3
cdr3_length: 14
v_call: TRBV16
cdr3_aa: ASSQSLAGGTDTQY

j_call: TRBJ1-5
cdr3_length: 11
v_call: TRBV3-1/TRBV3-2
cdr3_aa: ASSQERFQPQH

j_call: TRBJ2-7
cdr3_length: 16
v_call: TRBV7-6
cdr3_aa: ASSLIPPGTSGDYEQY